This T cell receptor beta chain was retrieved from a study of CD8 T cells in Susac syndrome. This CDR3 has 14 amino acids. The J segment lost 3 bases and the V segment lost 5 bases, leaving 7 bases of the junction unmatched. Germline lookup yields CDR1 SGHTA and CDR2 FQGNSA. TCR beta was sequenced from blood CD8+ and CD4+ T cells. Negative magnetic isolation gave CD8+ and CD4+ cells; FACS enriched CD8+ TEMRA. RNA totalling about 0.45 to 1 ug underwent reverse transcription with random hexamers. With immunoSEQ multiplex PCR, TCR beta CDR3 was amplified across 54 Vbeta and 13 Jbeta. A single record per CDR3 protein comes from TCRdb applying MiXCR to the immunoSEQ multiplex PCR reads. The sample yields about 190,000 distinct CDR3 sequences, 91% seen once.

V and J are TRBV7-2 and TRBJ2-7, with TRBD2 matching 7 bases. The specimen was CD4+ T cells from PBMCs. The sequence was collected from a human donor with Susac syndrome. CDR3 in amino acids: CASSRGGTSYEQYF. The CDR3 nucleotides are TGTGCCAGCAGCCGGGGAGGGACCAGCTACGAGCAGTACTTC.